This T cell receptor beta chain was sequenced in a study of human T cells and chemical hapten exposure. The overall study: All patients underwent weekly scalp dosing with diphenylcyclopropenone for the full roughly 24-week study.

Findings and caveats of the study: Significantly greater numbers of large CDR3 similarity clusters came from expanded TCRs than from controls.

Time point specified: patch test 3, about 24 weeks after DPC sensitization. Specified treatment: therapeutic diphenylcyclopropenone sensitization with weekly scalp DPC. The authors' total RNA extraction used unfractionated whole blood. CDR1 is SGHNT and CDR2 is YENEEA in the germline V gene. V was shortened by 8 bases and J by 8 bases, with 13 bases between the two germline ends. This CDR3 has 12 residues. With respect to this clonotype: Antigen unknown.

TCRdb analysed the RACE reads with MiXCR anew, one entry per CDR3 protein. The sample includes around 200,000 distinct CDR3 sequences, about 22% of them seen just once. The chain employs TRBV11-3 and TRBJ2-1; either TRBD1 or TRBD2 may fit D (5 bases each). Specimen: whole blood, collected in connection with sensitization to the hapten diphenylcyclopropenone (DPC). This clonotype originated in a woman between 35 and 50 years old with alopecia areata. Some clones in this sample may be carry-over from other donors' samples. The DNA of the CDR3 is TGTGCCAGCGGAAGAGTGGGGGATGAGCAGTTCTTC. Translating gives CASGRVGDEQFF. The full variable domain, rest sourced from reference TRBV11-3 and TRBJ2-1, is EAGVVQSPRYKIIEKKQPVAFWCNPISGHNTLYWYLQNLGQGPELLIRYENEEAVDDSQLPKDRFSAERLKGVDSTLKIQPAELGDSAVYLCASGRVGDEQFFGPGTRLTVL.